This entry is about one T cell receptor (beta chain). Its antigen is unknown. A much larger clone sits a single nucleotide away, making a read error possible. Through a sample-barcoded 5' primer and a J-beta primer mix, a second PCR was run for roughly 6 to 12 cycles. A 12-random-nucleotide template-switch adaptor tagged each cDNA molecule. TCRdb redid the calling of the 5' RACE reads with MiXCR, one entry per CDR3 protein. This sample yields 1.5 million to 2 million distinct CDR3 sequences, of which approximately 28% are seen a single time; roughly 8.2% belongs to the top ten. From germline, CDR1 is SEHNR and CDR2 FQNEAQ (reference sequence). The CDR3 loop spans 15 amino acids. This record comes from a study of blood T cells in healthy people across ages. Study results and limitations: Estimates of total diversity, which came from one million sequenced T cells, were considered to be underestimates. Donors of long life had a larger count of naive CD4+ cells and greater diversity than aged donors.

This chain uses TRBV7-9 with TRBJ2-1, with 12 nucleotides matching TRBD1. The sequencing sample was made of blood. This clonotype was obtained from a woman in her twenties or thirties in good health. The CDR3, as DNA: TGTGCCTGCAGGGACGGGACAGGGGGCAGGGATGAGCAGTTCTTC. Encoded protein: CACRDGTGGRDEQFF.